The 27 T cell receptor beta chains listed next were all sequenced from one sample in a study of read filtering for tumor transcriptome and immune sequencing. This library used around 400 ng RNA and molecular barcoded adaptors spanning alpha/delta and beta/gamma chains. TCRdb processed the reads anew with MiXCR; each CDR3 protein has one entry. Among under 150,000 distinct CDR3 sequences, less than 15% were seen once, and the ten largest hold just under 8.5%. The sequenced sample consisted of a population of CD138-negative cells sorted from bone marrow. Receptor source: a donor aged 40 or over with multiple myeloma.

Regarding this clonotype: A read error is possible here, since a much larger clone lies one base away. This sequence joins TRBV2 and TRBJ1-1; 8 bases align to TRBD1. The ends lost 3 bases at V and 9 bases at J; junction bases unmatched: 12. Germline V gene sequence: CDR1 SNHLY, CDR2 FYNNEI. There are 15 residues in the CDR3. The CDR3 DNA follows: TGTGCCAGCAGTGAGCAGGGGGCAATTGGGGGTCAAGCTTTCTTT. It codes for CASSEQGAIGGQAFF.

This clonotype was detected only once. This may be a read error, as it is one base from a much larger clone. This rearrangement joins TRBV4-1 to TRBJ2-1, with 8 bases aligning to TRBD2. In germline, CDR1 is MGHRA, CDR2 YSYEKL. The CDR3 has 13 amino acids. Trimming took 0 bases from V and 15 from J; bases not matched to a gene: 7. The DNA for the CDR3 is TGCGCCAGCAGCCAAGAGCCAGCGGGAGTTGGGTTCTTC. It encodes CASSQEPAGVGFF.

This sequence joins TRBV29-1 and TRBJ2-7, with 7 bases lining up with TRBD2. Germline V gene sequence: CDR1 SQVTM, CDR2 ANQGSEA. After removal of 6 bases from V and 0 bases from J, the junction contained 5 bases not matched to a gene. The CDR3 totals 13 residues. DNA for the CDR3: TGCAGCGTCGCCGGGGGGTTCTCCTACGAGCAGTACTTC. It encodes CSVAGGFSYEQYF.

This clonotype was counted many times. The chain has TRBV7-9 and TRBJ1-1, with D unclear. This CDR3 has 14 residues. Trimming removed 5 bases at V and 4 bases at J, with 14 bases between. CDR1 and CDR2 (germline): SEHNR, FQNEAQ (reference sequence). The CDR3 DNA reads TGTGCCAGCAGCCACGGGCTCCGTGGCACTGAAGCTTTCTTT. Protein: CASSHGLRGTEAFF.

Worth noting for this clonotype: This clone may be a read error of a much larger clone one base away. The chain is built from TRBV3-1 and TRBJ1-2; D ambiguous. V gave up 0 bases and J gave up 6 bases, with 14 bases separating them. The CDR3 is made up of 15 amino acids. Germline CDR1 is LGHDT and CDR2 is YNNKEL (reference sequence). The CDR3 DNA reads TGTGCCAGCAGCCAAGAGAGGGAGGGTTCACATGGCTACACCTTC. Its protein is CASSQEREGSHGYTF.

This clonotype was found many times. The rearrangement uses TRBV5-1 and TRBJ1-4; no definite D call. This CDR3 comprises 13 residues. From germline, CDR1 is SGHRS and CDR2 YFSETQ. V shed 7 bases and J shed 11 bases, with 18 bases lying between them. The CDR3 spells CASGAWPPEKLFF. As DNA, the CDR3 is TGCGCCAGCGGAGCTTGGCCGCCCGAGAAACTGTTTTTT.

This clonotype appeared a few times. The rearrangement joins TRBV20-1 to TRBJ2-7; D may correspond to TRBD1 or TRBD2 (5 bases each). The CDR3 is made up of 13 amino acids. CDR1 is DFQATT, CDR2 SNEGSKA, per germline (reference sequence). The V gene lost 3 bases and the J gene lost 3 bases, with 12 bases spanning the gap. The CDR3: CSASEGQIYEQYF. The DNA for the CDR3 is TGCAGTGCTAGTGAGGGGCAGATCTACGAGCAGTACTTC.

This clonotype was detected many times. J is TRBJ2-1 and V is TRBV30; 7 bases match TRBD2. The CDR3 is 15 amino acids. Trimming took 2 bases from V and 3 from J; bases not matched to a gene: 7. Germline loops: CDR1 GTSNPN, CDR2 SVGIG (reference sequence). CDR3 DNA sequence: TGTGCCTGGAGTATAGGAGCGGGGTACTACAATGAGCAGTTCTTC. Amino acid sequence: CAWSIGAGYYNEQFF.

The table lists this clonotype with many counts. The J gene is TRBJ2-1, the V gene TRBV7-9; TRBD2 is a possible D gene (7 bases). The CDR3 totals 16 residues. From germline, CDR1 is SEHNR and CDR2 FQNEAQ (reference sequence). Between the trimmed V and J ends, which lost 1 base and 9 bases, there was a span of 19 bases. The chain's CDR3 is CASSLGGGGTAFEQFF. Here the CDR3 DNA reads TGTGCCAGCAGCTTAGGAGGGGGGGGAACAGCGTTTGAGCAGTTCTTC.

The chain links TRBV20-1 to TRBJ2-4, with TRBD1 identical over 7 bases. This CDR3 is 12 amino acids long. Germline V gene lookup returns CDR1 DFQATT and CDR2 SNEGSKA (reference sequence). J lost 12 bases, V lost 3 bases, and 8 bases had no gene match. CDR3 DNA: TGCAGTGCTAGTCAGGGGGAGAACGCTCAGTACTTC. Its translation: CSASQGENAQYF.

This chain links TRBV20-1 with TRBJ2-5; D is tentatively TRBD1 or TRBD2 (6 bases each). The CDR3 runs 16 residues. Per germline, CDR1 DFQATT and CDR2 SNEGSKA (reference sequence). V lost 1 base to trimming and J lost 1 base, with 16 bases between them. The CDR3 coding sequence is TGCAGTGCTAGAGGTTGGCCGGGGGCGTTCCAAGAGACCCAGTACTTC. Translating gives CSARGWPGAFQETQYF.

This clonotype occurred many times. This chain joins TRBV11-2 and TRBJ2-7, with TRBD1 identical over 7 bases. The germline V gene has CDR1 SGHAT and CDR2 FQNNGV. The CDR3 contains 15 residues. J lost 1 base, V lost 7 bases, and 10 bases had no gene match. The CDR3 spells CASTPRAGGSYEQYF. The CDR3 coding sequence is TGTGCCAGCACCCCCAGGGCAGGGGGTTCCTACGAGCAGTACTTC. Filled out from reference TRBV11-2 and TRBJ2-7, the complete variable domain reads EAGVAQSPRYKIIEKRQSVAFWCNPISGHATLYWYQQILGQGPKLLIQFQNNGVVDDSQLPKDRFSAERLKGVDSTLKIQPAKLEDSAVYLCASTPRAGGSYEQYFGPGTRLTVT.

This clonotype came up many times. The chain uses TRBV14 and TRBJ2-3; no clear D gene. The CDR3 spans 19 residues. CDR1 and CDR2 (germline): SGHDN, FVKESK. V was cut by 0 bases and J by 2 bases, with 21 bases left in between. CDR3 bases: TGTGCCAGCAGCCAAGAAAGCCCGATCGGCCCATTTAACACAGATACGCAGTATTTT. Encoded protein: CASSQESPIGPFNTDTQYF.

This clonotype was found many times. The gene calls are TRBV7-9 and TRBJ2-7; D is possibly TRBD1 (5 bases). Trimming removed 5 bases at V and 2 bases at J, with 13 bases between. In germline, CDR1 is SEHNR, CDR2 FQNEAQ (reference sequence). The CDR3 runs 14 residues. The CDR3 DNA reads TGTGCCAGCAGCACCCTTGACAGACCCTACGAGCAGTACTTC. Its translation is CASSTLDRPYEQYF.

This clonotype was detected ten times or more. The genes are TRBV10-3 and TRBJ2-1; 11 bases line up with TRBD2. Germline values: CDR1 ENHRY, CDR2 SYGVKD. The J segment lost 5 bases and the V segment lost 3 bases, leaving 18 bases of the junction unmatched. This CDR3 comprises 20 residues. DNA for the CDR3: TGTGCCATCAGTGACCAGGGGCACCTAAGGACTAGCGGGCCCGACAATGAGCAGTTCTTC. Its translation: CAISDQGHLRTSGPDNEQFF.

This clonotype occurred many times. The chain couples TRBV5-1 to TRBJ2-1, with TRBD2 matching over 12 bases. The V and J ends lost 3 bases and 7 bases, in that order; junction bases with no gene match: 5. CDR1 and CDR2 from the germline V gene are SGHRS and YFSETQ. The CDR3 is made up of 15 amino acids. CDR3: CASSSLAGGPNEQFF. The DNA for the CDR3 is TGCGCCAGCAGCTCTCTAGCGGGAGGGCCAAATGAGCAGTTCTTC.

The table lists this clonotype with many counts. The chain's CDR3 is CASGLPYNEQFF. The CDR3 DNA reads TGTGCTAGTGGTTTGCCTTACAATGAGCAGTTCTTC. The chain employs TRBV12-5 and TRBJ2-1; D ambiguous. This CDR3 region has 12 residues. V lost 2 bases to trimming and J lost 4 bases, with 3 bases between them. Per the germline V gene, CDR1 is LGHNT and CDR2 is FRNRAP.

This clonotype was observed at least ten times. The chain links TRBV5-1 to TRBJ2-1; 11 bases map to TRBD2. The CDR3 runs 14 residues. The germline gives CDR1 SGHRS, CDR2 YFSETQ. After removal of 4 bases from V and 6 bases from J, the junction contained 3 bases not matched to a gene. CDR3 protein: CASSRTSGPNEQFF. As DNA, the CDR3 is TGCGCCAGCAGCCGGACTAGCGGGCCCAATGAGCAGTTCTTC.

This clonotype was observed many times. The V and J genes are TRBV5-6 and TRBJ2-5; 7 positions agree with TRBD2. Germline CDR1 reads SGHDT; CDR2 reads YYEEEE. CDR3 length equals 14 residues. The J segment lost 5 bases and the V segment lost 3 bases, leaving 7 bases of the junction unmatched. The CDR3 loop reads CASSYQGGVETQYF. CDR3 DNA sequence: TGTGCCAGCAGCTACCAGGGAGGGGTGGAGACCCAGTACTTC.

This clonotype came up many times. The V and J genes are TRBV20-1 and TRBJ2-1; perhaps TRBD2 as D (6 bases). V was pared by 5 bases and J by 0 bases, with 14 bases between. The length of the CDR3 is 15 residues. The V gene's germline CDR1 is DFQATT and CDR2 SNEGSKA (reference sequence). CDR3 residues: CSALPTRSSYNEQFF. The CDR3 region has the DNA TGCAGTGCTCTCCCGACTAGGAGCTCCTACAATGAGCAGTTCTTC.

Worth noting for this clonotype: Without the conserved terminal phenylalanine or tryptophan, this CDR3 likely stems from a read error. This rearrangement joins TRBV10-3 to TRBJ1-3; D perhaps matches TRBD1 (6 bases). Germline V lookup: CDR1 ENHRY, CDR2 SYGVKD. V lost 2 bases and J lost 4, with 18 bases in between. The CDR3 contains 17 residues. The DNA of the CDR3 is TGTGCCATCAGTGAGCCCTTTCAGGGGACACCCGGAAACACCATATATTTA. Residues: CAISEPFQGTPGNTIYL.

The sample holds many counts of this clonotype. J is TRBJ2-7 and V is TRBV29-1; D not certain. The V gene lost 5 bases and the J gene lost 2 bases, with 13 bases spanning the gap. The CDR3 length is 13 residues. Germline V gene lookup returns CDR1 SQVTM and CDR2 ANQGSEA. In DNA, the CDR3 is TGCAGCGTTTCCTGGGTAGGGACCTACGAGCAGTACTTC. Translating gives CSVSWVGTYEQYF.

This clonotype showed up many times. The rearrangement links TRBV24-1 to TRBJ2-1; TRBD2 agrees at 14 bases. J lost 0 bases, V lost 4 bases, and 7 bases had no gene match. The germline V gene has CDR1 KGHDR and CDR2 SFDVKD. The CDR3 is 19 amino acids. This chain's CDR3 is CATSDPGTSGRGSYNEQFF. The DNA for the CDR3 is TGTGCCACCAGTGACCCTGGGACTAGCGGGAGAGGCTCCTACAATGAGCAGTTCTTC.

This clonotype was detected many times. V and J are TRBV7-9 and TRBJ2-1; perhaps TRBD2 as D (5 bases). The CDR3 extends over 13 amino acids. Trimming left V 2 bases short and J 5 bases short, with 7 bases between. CDR1 and CDR2 from the germline V gene are SEHNR and FQNEAQ (reference sequence). This CDR3 is CASSLHGDNEQFF. The CDR3 nucleotides read TGTGCCAGCAGCTTACACGGGGACAATGAGCAGTTCTTC. The complete variable domain, with remaining parts taken from reference TRBV7-9 and TRBJ2-1, reads DTGVSQNPRHKITKRGQNVTFRCDPISEHNRLYWYRQTLGQGPEFLTYFQNEAQLEKSRLLSDRFSAERPKGSFSTLEIQRTEQGDSAMYLCASSLHGDNEQFFGPGTRLTVL.

This clonotype was observed at least ten times. The DNA of the CDR3 is TGTGCCAGCAGTCCCCGCCTAGCGGGAGAAGAGACCCAGTACTTC. This translates into CASSPRLAGEETQYF. The rearrangement uses TRBV12-3 or TRBV12-4 and TRBJ2-5; 10 nucleotides match TRBD2. The V and J ends lost 5 bases and 3 bases, in that order; junction bases with no gene match: 6. The CDR3 totals 15 residues.

This clonotype was recorded at least ten times. In nucleotides, the CDR3 is TGCAGTGCCACCGGTCAGGGGCAAGAGACCCAGTACTTC. This codes for CSATGQGQETQYF. The chain couples TRBV20-1 to TRBJ2-5, with D perhaps TRBD1 (6 bases). V lost 6 bases to trimming and J lost 2 bases, with 13 bases between them. The CDR3 loop spans 13 amino acids. Germline V lookup: CDR1 DFQATT, CDR2 SNEGSKA (reference sequence).

Remarks on this clonotype: The likely explanation is a read error, given a far larger clone one base away. The conserved phenylalanine or tryptophan normally closing the CDR3 is absent here, so this likely arose from a read error. The gene calls are TRBV12-3 or TRBV12-4 and TRBJ2-1, with D uncertain. Trimming cost V 3 bases and J 2 bases, with 5 bases left between them. The CDR3 totals 13 residues. CDR3 residues: CASSLSPYNEQFL. CDR3 DNA sequence: TGTGCCAGCAGTTTGAGCCCCTACAATGAGCAGTTCCTC.